This TCR beta chain emerged from a study of blood T cell repertoires in COVID-19. The wider study: Sample material is recorded as cDNA or gDNA derived from T cells, B-cell-depleted T cells, or PBMCs.

The table lists this clone with a count of one. At one end, the junction sequence differs from germline, possibly due to a read error. The CDR3 covers 16 residues. CDR1 is SSHAT, CDR2 FNYEAQ, per germline (reference sequence). As originally analysed: Reference gene primer amplification gave estimated nucleated cell counts. The protocol was immunoSEQ multiplex PCR, while the TCRdb copy is restricted to in-frame clones and leaves out a portion. The D gene and trimming were derived from the DNA, and the V and J assignments and clone size from that table. The sample holds 50,000 to 70,000 clones, roughly 83% seen once.

This sequence was found in a man in his sixties or seventies with active COVID-19. Sequencing input: peripheral blood. The chain recombines TRBV7-7 with TRBJ2-5; 9 nucleotides agree with TRBD1. The CDR3, as DNA: TGTGCTAGCAGCTTAGCGGTGACAGGGGGTTGGGAGACCCAGTACTTC. Translation: CASSLAVTGGWETQYF.